Listed below are T cell receptor beta chains from one sample, sequenced in a study of blood T cell repertoires in COVID-19. Produced via immunoSEQ multiplex PCR; TCRdb's table is partial and in-frame only. Of about 69,000 clones detected, approximately 80% appear once; the ten largest clones hold 13%. Sequenced input: peripheral blood. These TCRs come from a man aged 50 or older with COVID-19, enrolled during active disease. CDR3s include the opening cysteine and the closing phenylalanine or tryptophan. A D gene is named only where the DNA matches it firmly. Clone size, where shown, is once, few, many, or a class for clones that have expanded.

V	length	D	J	size	CDR3	DNA
TRBV5-1	12	.	TRBJ2-7	.	CASSLEGVEQYF	TGCGCCAGCAGCTTGGAGGGGGTCGAGCAGTACTTC
TRBV5-1	14	.	TRBJ2-3	.	CASSLTVDTDTQYF	TGCGCCAGCAGCTTGACGGTAGACACAGATACGCAGTATTTT
TRBV4-1	16	.	TRBJ2-5	.	CASSQTGQRIKETQYF	TGCGCCAGCAGCCAGACGGGCCAGCGGATAAAAGAGACCCAGTACTTC
TRBV18	14	TRBD1	TRBJ1-2	.	CASSPRGQGYGYTF	TGTGCCAGCTCACCTAGGGGGCAGGGCTATGGCTACACCTTC
TRBV9	17	TRBD2	TRBJ2-7	.	CASSAGIGTSGSHEQYF	TGTGCCAGCAGCGCTGGGATCGGGACTAGCGGGTCACACGAGCAGTACTTC
TRBV7-7	17	.	TRBJ2-3	.	CASSLMGGPSGTDTQYF	TGTGCCAGCAGTCTAATGGGGGGGCCTTCGGGCACAGATACGCAGTATTTT
TRBV7-9	14	.	TRBJ2-7	few	CASSLSGEEYEQYF	TGTGCCAGCAGCTTATCCGGGGAGGAGTACGAGCAGTACTTC
TRBV27	13	.	TRBJ2-1	.	CASSLRGSGEQFF	TGTGCCAGCAGTTTGAGGGGTAGCGGTGAGCAGTTCTTC
TRBV3-1/TRBV3-2	16	TRBD2	TRBJ2-4	.	CASSQLAGASKNIQYF	TGTGCCAGCAGCCAGCTAGCGGGGGCCTCCAAAAACATTCAGTACTTC
TRBV9	15	TRBD1	TRBJ1-3	.	CASSKTGDSGNTIYF	TGTGCCAGCTCTAAGACAGGGGACTCTGGAAACACCATATATTTT
TRBV5-1	14	TRBD1	TRBJ2-2	.	CASIGTANTGELFF	TGCGCCAGCATAGGGACAGCGAACACCGGGGAGCTGTTTTTT
TRBV28	14	TRBD2	TRBJ2-2	once	CASSLGGGTGELFF	TGTGCCAGCAGCCTCGGGGGGGGCACCGGGGAGCTGTTTTTT
TRBV6-6	15	TRBD1	TRBJ1-3	.	CASSYVQGDGNTIYF	TGTGCCAGCAGTTACGTACAGGGGGACGGAAACACCATATATTTT
TRBV27	14	.	TRBJ2-2	.	CASSLGGTSGELFF	TGTGCCAGCAGTTTAGGGGGGACTTCCGGGGAGCTGTTTTTT
TRBV6-1	17	TRBD2	TRBJ2-2	.	CASSKGGASGYAGELFF	TGTGCCAGCAGTAAAGGAGGTGCTAGCGGCTACGCCGGGGAGCTGTTTTTT
TRBV5-8	18	.	TRBJ2-3	.	CASSLVWDTASPTDTQYF	TGTGCCAGCAGCTTGGTATGGGACACAGCCAGCCCCACAGATACGCAGTATTTT
TRBV2	14	TRBD1	TRBJ1-1	.	CASSEEQGFTEAFF	TGTGCCAGCAGTGAGGAACAGGGGTTCACTGAAGCTTTCTTT
TRBV9	18	TRBD2	TRBJ2-1	.	CASSVASSGGTKDNEQFF	TGTGCCAGCAGCGTAGCTTCTAGCGGGGGTACCAAGGACAATGAGCAGTTCTTC
TRBV7-9	13	TRBD1	TRBJ1-2	.	CASAPGQGRGYTF	TGTGCCAGCGCGCCGGGACAGGGACGAGGCTACACCTTC
TRBV2	13	.	TRBJ1-2	.	CASRMTQGSGYTF	TGTGCCAGCAGGATGACCCAGGGCTCTGGCTACACCTTC
TRBV6-4	14	TRBD1	TRBJ1-1	.	CASSGDRLNTEAFF	TGTGCCAGCAGTGGGGACAGATTGAACACTGAAGCTTTCTTT
TRBV13	15	TRBD1	TRBJ1-5	.	CASSLGGQGSQPQHF	TGTGCCAGCAGCTTAGGAGGACAGGGGAGTCAGCCCCAGCATTTT
TRBV19	18	.	TRBJ1-5	.	CASSIRTPHRVFHQPQHF	TGTGCCAGTAGTATCCGAACCCCACACAGGGTCTTCCACCAGCCCCAGCATTTT
TRBV4-1	16	TRBD2	TRBJ2-3	.	CASSVRTSGVADTQYF	TGCGCCAGCAGCGTGAGGACTAGCGGGGTGGCAGATACGCAGTATTTT
TRBV2	16	.	TRBJ2-4	.	CASSETGLLAKNIQYF	TGTGCCAGCAGTGAAACAGGATTACTAGCCAAAAACATTCAGTACTTC
TRBV7-2	17	TRBD2	TRBJ2-3	.	CASSYASGGVSADTQYF	TGTGCCAGCAGCTACGCTAGCGGGGGGGTGTCCGCAGATACGCAGTATTTT
TRBV11-1	14	.	TRBJ2-5	.	CASVPVGGRETQYF	TGTGCCAGCGTACCCGTGGGGGGGCGAGAGACCCAGTACTTC
TRBV29-1	14	TRBD2	TRBJ2-1	.	CSVGASGGRNEQFF	TGCAGCGTTGGGGCTAGCGGGGGGAGGAATGAGCAGTTCTTC
TRBV11-1	14	.	TRBJ1-1	.	CASSKNRDDTEAFF	TGTGCCAGCAGCAAAAACAGGGACGACACTGAAGCTTTCTTT
TRBV4-1	15	.	TRBJ1-1	.	CASSVLGLLNTEAFF	TGCGCCAGCAGCGTTTTAGGACTTCTGAACACTGAAGCTTTCTTT
TRBV27	16	TRBD1	TRBJ2-5	.	CASTYSGQGARETQYF	TGTGCCAGCACCTACTCGGGACAGGGGGCTCGAGAGACCCAGTACTTC
TRBV18	15	.	TRBJ1-3	once	CASSPRSGSGNTIYF	TGTGCCAGCTCACCCCGTTCAGGATCAGGAAACACCATATATTTT
TRBV6-5	14	.	TRBJ1-2	.	CASRVEARFYGYTF	TGTGCCAGCCGCGTCGAGGCAAGATTCTATGGCTACACCTTC
TRBV6-5	13	TRBD1	TRBJ2-1	.	CASSPQGANEQFF	TGTGCCAGCAGTCCACAGGGGGCCAATGAGCAGTTCTTC
TRBV28	16	TRBD2	TRBJ2-7	.	CASSLRSLAGIHEQYF	TGTGCCAGCAGCCTTCGTTCACTAGCGGGAATTCACGAGCAGTACTTC
TRBV30	13	.	TRBJ1-2	.	CAWPRDTRSGYTF	TGTGCCTGGCCCCGGGACACGAGATCTGGCTACACCTTC
TRBV12-3/TRBV12-4	13	TRBD2	TRBJ2-5	few	CASSPWTSSTQYF	TGTGCCAGCAGTCCCTGGACTAGCTCGACCCAGTACTTC